This TCR beta chain originates from a study of blood T cell repertoires in COVID-19. Study-wide background: Specimens from acute and convalescent COVID-19 originated in the United States, Italy and Spain. PBMCs, B-cell-depleted T cells, or T cells were the source of the cDNA or gDNA that made up the material.

In the original analysis: Estimates of nucleated cell counts were drawn from the amplification of reference gene primers. The assay was immunoSEQ multiplex PCR, and TCRdb's table has in-frame clones only and misses some. That table supplies the V and J calls and clone size; D and trimming were determined from the DNA. The data contain 60,000 to 80,000 clones, over 75% of them seen just once; the ten biggest clones take up over 4%. This clone was seen a single time. Trimming pared 1 base from V and 2 bases from J, leaving 9 bases between. The germline V gene encodes CDR1 SGHKS and CDR2 YYEKEE (reference sequence). The CDR3 loop spans 14 amino acids.

The chain couples TRBV5-5 to TRBJ2-5, with a possible D match to TRBD2 (5 bases). Sequenced: peripheral blood. The sequence was collected from a human donor in a cohort sampled during active COVID-19. CDR3 nucleotides: TGTGCCAGCAGCTTGTTTTGGACTCAAGAGACCCAGTACTTC. The encoded protein is CASSLFWTQETQYF.